This paragraph reports one T cell receptor beta chain. Antigen: not known. This record comes from a study of human T cells and chemical hapten exposure. Study findings and constraints: DPC sensitization did not alter TCRs above 1 in 1000 frequency.

This sample's time point: pre-sensitization, week 0. The treatment: therapeutic diphenylcyclopropenone sensitization with weekly scalp DPC. The drawing of blood occurred before each patch test was applied. Donors were 18 to 70-year-old alopecia patients suitable for DPC. MiXCR, applied by TCRdb to the RACE reads, yields one record per CDR3 protein. Of about 180,000 distinct CDR3 sequences listed, roughly 30% were seen once; the top ten hold under 3%. The source material was whole blood, sampled in connection with sensitization to the hapten diphenylcyclopropenone (DPC). The source of this sequence is a woman aged 25 to 39 with alopecia areata. Some clones in this sample may be carry-over from other donors' samples.

The CDR3 nucleotides are TGCGCCAGCAGTGATAATCAGGGGAACACTGAAGCTTTCTTT. This sequence encodes CASSDNQGNTEAFF. The V call is TRBV10-1, the J call TRBJ1-1; a possible D gene is TRBD1 (5 bases). V was shortened by 3 bases and J by 1 base, with 9 bases between the two germline ends. This CDR3 region has 14 residues. Per germline, CDR1 WNHNN and CDR2 SYGVQD (reference sequence).